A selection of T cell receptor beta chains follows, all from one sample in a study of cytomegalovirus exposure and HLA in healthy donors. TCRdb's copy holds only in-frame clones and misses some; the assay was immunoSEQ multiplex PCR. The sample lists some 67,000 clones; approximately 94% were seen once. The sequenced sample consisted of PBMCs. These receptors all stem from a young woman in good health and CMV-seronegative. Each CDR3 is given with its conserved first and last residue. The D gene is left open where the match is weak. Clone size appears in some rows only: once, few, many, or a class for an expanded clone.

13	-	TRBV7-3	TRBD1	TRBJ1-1	CASSSNRGYEAFF	TGTGCCAGCAGCTCAAACAGGGGGTACGAAGCTTTCTTT
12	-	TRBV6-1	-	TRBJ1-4	CASTQGGEKLFF	TGTGCCAGCACCCAGGGAGGAGAAAAACTGTTTTTT
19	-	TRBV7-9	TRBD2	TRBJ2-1	CASSLSTSGGKASYNEQFF	TGTGCCAGCAGCTTAAGTACTAGCGGGGGTAAAGCCTCCTACAATGAGCAGTTCTTC
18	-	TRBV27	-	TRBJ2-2	CASSLYGSTITNTGELFF	TGTGCCAGCAGTTTATACGGCAGCACTATCACTAACACCGGGGAGCTGTTTTTT
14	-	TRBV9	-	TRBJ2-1	CASSVAGLYNEQFF	TGTGCCAGCAGCGTAGCGGGTCTCTACAATGAGCAGTTCTTC
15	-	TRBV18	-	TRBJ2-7	CASSNRPPLSYEQYF	TGTGCCAGCTCAAACAGACCCCCCCTCTCCTACGAGCAGTACTTC
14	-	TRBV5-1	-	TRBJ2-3	CASSLAGDTDTQYF	TGCGCCAGCAGCTTGGCGGGGGACACAGATACGCAGTATTTT
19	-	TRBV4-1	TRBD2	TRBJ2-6	CASSQVRAGGNSGANVLTF	TGCGCCAGCAGCCAAGTCCGAGCGGGAGGGAACTCTGGGGCCAACGTCCTGACTTTC
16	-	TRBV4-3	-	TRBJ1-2	CASSQDGQGNPYGYTF	TGCGCCAGCAGCCAAGATGGTCAGGGGAACCCCTATGGCTACACCTTC
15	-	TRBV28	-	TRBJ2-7	CASEGTPDSSYEQYF	TGTGCATCAGAGGGGACTCCCGATAGCTCCTACGAGCAGTACTTC
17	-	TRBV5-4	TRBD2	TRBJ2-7	CASSLAGLAGIGHEQYF	TGTGCCAGCAGCTTGGCCGGACTAGCGGGAATTGGTCACGAGCAGTACTTC
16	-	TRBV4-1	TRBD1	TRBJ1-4	CASSQPGQGARSTLFF	TGCGCCAGCAGCCAACCCGGACAGGGGGCCCGGTCTACACTGTTTTTT
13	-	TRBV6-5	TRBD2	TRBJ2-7	CASSPGTSFEQYF	TGTGCCAGCAGCCCCGGGACTAGTTTCGAGCAGTACTTC
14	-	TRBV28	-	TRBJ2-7	CASSSYTRDYEQYF	TGTGCCAGCAGTTCCTATACACGGGACTACGAGCAGTACTTC
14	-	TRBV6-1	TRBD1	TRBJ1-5	CASSPGTENQPQHF	TGTGCCAGCAGCCCCGGGACAGAGAATCAGCCCCAGCATTTT
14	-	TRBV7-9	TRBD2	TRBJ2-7	CASSLAGGAYEQYF	TGTGCCAGCAGCCTAGCGGGAGGAGCCTACGAGCAGTACTTC
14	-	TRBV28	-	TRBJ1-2	CASSSIQGNYGYTF	TGTGCCAGCAGTTCAATTCAGGGGAACTATGGCTACACCTTC
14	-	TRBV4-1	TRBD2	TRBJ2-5	CASSQSGIGETQYF	TGCGCCAGCAGCCAAAGCGGGATAGGGGAGACCCAGTACTTC
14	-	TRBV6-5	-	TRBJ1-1	CASSYGGSNTEAFF	TGTGCCAGCAGTTACGGGGGGTCGAACACTGAAGCTTTCTTT
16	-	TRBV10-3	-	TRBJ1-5	CAIRMTWGRVNQPQHF	TGTGCCATCAGAATGACCTGGGGCAGGGTCAATCAGCCCCAGCATTTT
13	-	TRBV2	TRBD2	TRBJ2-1	CATRTSEHNEQFF	TGTGCCACCCGGACTAGCGAACACAATGAGCAGTTCTTC
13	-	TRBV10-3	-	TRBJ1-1	CAISSLGQDEAFF	TGTGCCATCAGTTCATTGGGGCAGGATGAAGCTTTCTTT
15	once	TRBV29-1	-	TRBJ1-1	CSVFGGTLADTEAFF	TGCAGCGTTTTTGGGGGGACCTTAGCGGACACTGAAGCTTTCTTT
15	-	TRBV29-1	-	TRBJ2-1	CSGEGVYSSYNEQFF	TGCAGCGGAGAGGGGGTTTACAGCTCCTACAATGAGCAGTTCTTC
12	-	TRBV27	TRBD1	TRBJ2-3	CASQGAADTQYF	TGTGCCAGCCAGGGGGCCGCAGATACGCAGTATTTT
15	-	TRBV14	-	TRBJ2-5	CASSQVGDFQETQYF	TGTGCCAGCAGCCAAGTCGGAGACTTCCAAGAGACCCAGTACTTC
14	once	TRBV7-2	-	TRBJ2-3	CASSLGLPTDTQYF	TGTGCCAGCAGCTTAGGACTCCCCACAGATACGCAGTATTTT
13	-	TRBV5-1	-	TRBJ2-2	CASSLEAEGVLFF	TGCGCCAGCAGCTTGGAAGCGGAGGGCGTGCTGTTTTTT
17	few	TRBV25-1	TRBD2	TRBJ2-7	CASSEYRAGVATYEQYF	TGTGCCAGCAGCGAATACCGGGCGGGGGTAGCAACCTACGAGCAGTACTTC
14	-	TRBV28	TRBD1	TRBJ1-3	CASSLDRDLNTIYF	TGTGCCAGCAGTTTAGACAGGGATTTAAACACCATATATTTT
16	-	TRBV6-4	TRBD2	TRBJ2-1	CASSPTLAGGPNEQFF	TGTGCCAGCAGTCCCACTCTGGCGGGGGGGCCCAATGAGCAGTTCTTC
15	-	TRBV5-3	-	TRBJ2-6	CARRTDLSGANVLTF	TGTGCCAGAAGGACAGACTTATCTGGGGCCAACGTCCTGACTTTC